This T cell receptor (beta chain) emerged from a study of shared clonotypes between healthy human individuals. In the study overall: There were three CD4 naive, three CD4 memory, two CD8 naive and one CD8 memory plates per donor.

Some clones are missing from TCRdb's copy, which holds only in-frame ones; the method was immunoSEQ multiplex PCR. The sample holds 550,000 to 750,000 clones; under 95% are singletons and the top ten take 24%. The V gene's germline CDR1 is MDHEN and CDR2 SYDVKM. J was trimmed by 9 bases and V by 10 bases; bases with no gene match: 11. This CDR3 is built from 13 residues. Naive CD8 cells were CD45RO-negative, positively selected for CCR7, excluding terminally differentiated effector memory CD45RA+ cells. The receptor's source is a man younger than 40 in good health. Sequencing input: naive CD8+ T cells sorted from blood. The J gene is TRBJ2-1, the V gene TRBV28; 8 bases align to TRBD1. CDR3 coding DNA: TGTGCCACCTCAGGACAGGGAGGCTTTGAGCAGTTCTTC. Its translation is CATSGQGGFEQFF.